Each of the 28 T cell receptor beta chains below was sequenced from the same sample in a study of T cells in Graves' hyperthyroidism and ophthalmopathy. There were TCR beta CDR3 regions amplified from RNA transcripts. First-round RT-PCR with HTBI primers amplified the TCR CDR3 region. Via MiXCR, TCRdb re-called the multiplex PCR reads, giving one row per CDR3 protein. The repertoire holds some 600,000 distinct CDR3 sequences, with roughly 13% as singletons. The sequencing sample was made of blood. The receptor source for this set is a woman aged 25-40 years with Graves' hyperthyroidism that later progressed to Graves' ophthalmopathy.

The sample holds many counts of this clonotype. J is TRBJ2-7 and V is TRBV11-2, with unresolved D. The CDR3 runs to 13 residues. The germline V gene encodes CDR1 SGHAT and CDR2 FQNNGV. V gave up 1 base and J gave up 5 bases, with 9 bases separating them. CDR3 bases: TGTGCCAGCAGCTTAGCCCCGGACCACGAGCAGTACTTC. Residues: CASSLAPDHEQYF.

The sample holds one count of this clonotype. A much larger clone sits a single nucleotide away, making a read error possible. The chain has TRBV12-3 or TRBV12-4 and TRBJ1-4; a possible D gene is TRBD1 (5 bases). The CDR3 runs to 15 residues. CDR3 residues: CASSLYGGESENLFF. The DNA of the CDR3 is TGTGCCAGCAGTTTATATGGGGGAGAAAGCGAAAACCTGTTTTTT.

In this sample, this clonotype turned up many times. V usage is TRBV12-3 or TRBV12-4 and J usage is TRBJ1-5, with unresolved D. Trimming took 1 base from V and 2 from J, leaving 0 bases between them. The CDR3 is made up of 12 amino acids. The CDR3 DNA is TGTGCCAGCAGTTTAGGCAATCAGCCCCAGCATTTT. It encodes CASSLGNQPQHF.

The sample holds many counts of this clonotype. The chain links TRBV11-2 to TRBJ2-1; D could derive from TRBD1 or TRBD2 (6 bases each). The V end was cut by 3 bases, the J end by 7 bases, with 19 bases between. The CDR3 is made up of 16 amino acids. Germline V gene data show CDR1 as SGHAT and CDR2 as FQNNGV. The CDR3 here is CASSFFEGGTGNEQFF. For the CDR3, the DNA is TGTGCCAGCAGCTTTTTTGAGGGGGGAACCGGGAATGAGCAGTTCTTC.

This clonotype came up many times. The rearrangement joins TRBV6-1 to TRBJ1-1, with D possibly TRBD1 on 5 matching bases. This CDR3 is 12 amino acids long. Trimming shortened V by 7 bases and J by 5 bases, and 11 bases separated the two germline ends. CDR1 and CDR2 (germline): MNHNS, SASEGT. CDR3 in DNA: TGTGCCAGCAATTGGGAGGGGACTGAAGCTTTCTTT. This encodes CASNWEGTEAFF.

This clonotype appeared many times. The V and J genes are TRBV29-1 and TRBJ2-7; D perhaps matches TRBD2 (5 bases). The CDR3 spans 12 residues. Germline CDR1 SQVTM, CDR2 ANQGSEA. The V and J ends lost 0 bases and 4 bases respectively, with 7 bases between them. For the CDR3, the DNA is TGCAGCGTTGAAGAAGAGGGTTACGAGCAGTACTTC. Residues: CSVEEEGYEQYF.

This clonotype has ten or more counts. The rearrangement joins TRBV18 to TRBJ2-2, with unresolved D. Trimming took off 8 bases at V and 3 bases at J, with 10 bases between the two ends. The CDR3 has 13 amino acids. CDR1 KGHSH and CDR2 LQKENI come from the germline V gene. The chain's CDR3 is CASSPRDTGELFF. CDR3 in DNA: TGTGCCAGCAGTCCCCGGGACACCGGGGAGCTGTTTTTT.

This clonotype was seen ten or more times. The rearrangement uses TRBV20-1 and TRBJ2-1; 10 positions match TRBD2. This CDR3 spans 12 amino acids. The J segment lost 8 bases and the V segment lost 8 bases, leaving 6 bases of the junction unmatched. CDR1 is DFQATT, CDR2 SNEGSKA, per germline (reference sequence). CDR3 sequence: CSCTSGRDEQFF. The CDR3 bases are TGCAGTTGTACAAGCGGGAGGGATGAGCAGTTCTTC.

This clonotype was seen at least ten times. The chain is built from TRBV28 and TRBJ1-3, with D unclear. In germline, CDR1 is MDHEN, CDR2 SYDVKM. V lost 8 bases and J lost 2, with 10 bases in between. This CDR3 has 13 amino acids. DNA for the CDR3: TGTGCCAGCCTCGATCCAACTGGAAACACCATATATTTT. Translating gives CASLDPTGNTIYF.

This clonotype has a handful of counts. This chain links TRBV20-1 with TRBJ2-7; maybe TRBD2 (6 bases). CDR1 DFQATT and CDR2 SNEGSKA come from the germline V gene (reference sequence). The V gene lost 0 bases and the J gene lost 2 bases, with 14 bases spanning the gap. The CDR3 is 15 residues long. The CDR3: CSARDTLAAPYEQYF. CDR3 nucleotides: TGCAGTGCTAGAGACACCTTAGCGGCCCCCTACGAGCAGTACTTC.

This clonotype was counted ten times or more. The V gene is TRBV27, the J gene TRBJ2-5; no firm D call. Germline-derived CDR1 and CDR2 are MNHEY and SMNVEV (reference sequence). This CDR3 region has 15 residues. Trimming stripped 2 bases from V and 3 bases from J, with 13 bases between. The CDR3 here is CASSLAWASKETQYF. In DNA form, the CDR3 reads TGTGCCAGCAGTTTAGCATGGGCGTCAAAAGAGACCCAGTACTTC.

This clonotype has more than one count but fewer than ten. A much larger clone differs from this one at a single base, so this may be a read error. This sequence joins TRBV10-3 and TRBJ2-1, with 10 bases fitting TRBD2. The V gene's germline CDR1 is ENHRY and CDR2 SYGVKD. The CDR3 has 14 amino acids. This CDR3 is CAISQREGPNEQSF. The CDR3 DNA reads TGTGCCATCAGCCAGCGGGAGGGCCCGAATGAGCAGTCCTTC.

The rearrangement links TRBV3-1 to TRBJ2-7; tentatively, D is TRBD2 (6 bases). V was clipped by 1 base and J by 3 bases, with 10 bases between them. Germline V gene sequence: CDR1 LGHDT, CDR2 YNNKEL (reference sequence). The CDR3 covers 14 residues. CDR3 nucleotides: TGTGCCAGCAGCCAAGTTCCTAGCGACTACGAGCAGTACTTC. Amino acid sequence: CASSQVPSDYEQYF.

This clonotype occurred many times. V is TRBV7-2 and J is TRBJ2-7; D may be TRBD1 (6 bases). V shed 1 base and J shed 2 bases, with 9 bases lying between them. Germline lookup yields CDR1 SGHTA and CDR2 FQGNSA. The CDR3 extends over 14 amino acids. CDR3 region: CASSLVGQPYEQYF. CDR3 DNA sequence: TGTGCCAGCAGCTTAGTAGGACAGCCCTACGAGCAGTACTTC.

This clonotype appeared many times. V gene TRBV24-1 combines with J gene TRBJ1-1; 8 nucleotides align to TRBD1. V was clipped by 6 bases and J by 5 bases; unmatched bases: 10. There are 15 residues in the CDR3. Per the germline V gene, CDR1 is KGHDR and CDR2 is SFDVKD. The CDR3 sequence is CATSNTGTGNTEAFF. In DNA, the CDR3 is TGTGCCACCAGTAATACCGGGACAGGAAATACTGAAGCTTTCTTT.

This clonotype showed up many times. V and J are TRBV11-3 and TRBJ2-6; tentatively, D is TRBD1 or TRBD2 (6 bases each). The CDR3 totals 15 residues. Trimming cost V 3 bases and J 4 bases, with 10 bases left between them. Looked up from germline, CDR1 is SGHNT and CDR2 is YENEEA. CDR3 bases: TGTGCCAGCAGCTTTGGGGGGCGCGGGGCCAACGTCCTGACTTTC. It translates to CASSFGGRGANVLTF. Complete variable domain (other parts from reference TRBV11-3 and TRBJ2-6): EAGVVQSPRYKIIEKKQPVAFWCNPISGHNTLYWYLQNLGQGPELLIRYENEEAVDDSQLPKDRFSAERLKGVDSTLKIQPAELGDSAVYLCASSFGGRGANVLTFGAGSRLTVL.

This clonotype was recorded a few times. The chain carries TRBV6-1 and TRBJ2-3; 13 bases agree with TRBD2. The CDR3 is made up of 18 amino acids. The V gene's germline CDR1 is MNHNS and CDR2 SASEGT. Unmatched junction bases numbered 13, after V lost 6 bases and J lost 4 bases. Here the CDR3 reads CASSPTRTSGRFPDTQYF. CDR3 bases: TGTGCCAGCAGCCCGACCCGGACTAGCGGGAGATTCCCAGATACGCAGTATTTT.

This clonotype has a count of ten or more. The genes are TRBV20-1 and TRBJ1-4, with TRBD1 identical over 7 bases. In germline, CDR1 is DFQATT, CDR2 SNEGSKA (reference sequence). V gave up 3 bases and J gave up 3 bases; unmatched junction bases: 7. This CDR3 region has 15 residues. CDR3 residues: CSARPAGTANEKLFF. CDR3 DNA: TGCAGTGCTAGGCCTGCCGGGACAGCTAATGAAAAACTGTTTTTT.

The gene calls are TRBV10-3 and TRBJ2-1; 7 positions match TRBD2. Germline loops: CDR1 ENHRY, CDR2 SYGVKD. The CDR3 loop spans 13 amino acids. Unmatched junction bases numbered 5, after V lost 8 bases and J lost 4 bases. The CDR3 loop is CAIEASGYNEQFF. CDR3 sequence (DNA): TGTGCCATCGAGGCTAGCGGATACAATGAGCAGTTCTTC.

This clonotype was observed a handful of times. This rearrangement joins TRBV6-5 to TRBJ1-2, with a weak D call TRBD1 (6 bases). The V end was cut by 0 bases, the J end by 4 bases, with 12 bases between. This CDR3 contains 15 residues. Germline V CDR1 and CDR2: MNHEY, SVGAGI. CDR3 bases: TGTGCCAGCAGTTACTCGTGGGGGCTCGGCTATGGCTACACCTTC. As protein: CASSYSWGLGYGYTF.

The chain has TRBV6-2 or TRBV6-3 and TRBJ2-1; D ambiguous. The length of the CDR3 is 15 residues. CDR1 MNHEY and CDR2 SVGEGT come from the germline V gene. V lost 5 bases to trimming and J lost 0 bases, with 11 bases between them. CDR3 region: CASSDRASSYNEQFF. The CDR3, as DNA: TGTGCCAGCAGTGACCGGGCCAGCTCCTACAATGAGCAGTTCTTC.

The table lists this clonotype with many counts. The CDR3 sequence is CASRTPGRGHGYTF. CDR3 sequence (DNA): TGTGCCAGCAGGACCCCCGGCAGGGGCCATGGCTACACCTTC. The rearrangement links TRBV6-1 to TRBJ1-2; tentatively, D is TRBD1 (6 bases). The CDR3 spans 14 residues. The V end was cut by 6 bases, the J end by 6 bases, with 17 bases between. Germline V gene lookup returns CDR1 MNHNS and CDR2 SASEGT.

In this sample, this clonotype turned up many times. The chain has TRBV19 and TRBJ1-1; D not certain. The CDR3 has 15 amino acids. The germline gives CDR1 LNHDA, CDR2 SQIVND (reference sequence). Trimming took 5 bases from V and 0 from J, leaving 13 bases between them. This CDR3 is CASSVRPLMNTEAFF. CDR3 in DNA: TGTGCCAGTAGTGTCCGCCCACTGATGAACACTGAAGCTTTCTTT.

Many counts were recorded for this clonotype. The V and J genes are TRBV6-5 and TRBJ2-7; possibly TRBD1 or TRBD2 for D (6 bases each). The CDR3 totals 16 residues. Germline values: CDR1 MNHEY, CDR2 SVGAGI. V gave up 0 bases and J gave up 4 bases, with 16 bases separating them. CDR3 DNA sequence: TGTGCCAGCAGTTACTCTTGGGGGGCTGCGTTGTACGAGCAGTACTTC. This gives the protein CASSYSWGAALYEQYF.

This clonotype was counted at least ten times. V and J are TRBV20-1 and TRBJ1-1; D uncertain. Trimming pared 1 base from V and 1 base from J, leaving 19 bases between. Germline assignment: CDR1 DFQATT and CDR2 SNEGSKA (reference sequence). The CDR3 length is 17 residues. Here the CDR3 DNA reads TGCAGTGCTAGAGCCTCGGCGAGCTCGGACGGGAACACTGAAGCTTTCTTT. Protein sequence: CSARASASSDGNTEAFF.

The rearrangement joins TRBV19 to TRBJ2-1; 10 nucleotides line up with TRBD1. CDR1 is LNHDA, CDR2 SQIVND, per germline (reference sequence). This CDR3 has 15 amino acids. With V trimmed by 3 bases and J by 8 bases, 7 bases remained unmatched. For the CDR3, the DNA is TGTGCCAGTAGTATCCTCGGGACAGGGGTCGATGAGCAGTTCTTC. It translates to CASSILGTGVDEQFF.

Many counts were recorded for this clonotype. The gene calls are TRBV20-1 and TRBJ2-7; no clear D gene. The germline V and J ends were trimmed by 3 bases and 2 bases, with 14 bases remaining between them. The CDR3 covers 14 residues. Germline loops: CDR1 DFQATT, CDR2 SNEGSKA (reference sequence). CDR3 protein: CSARGWAHPYEQYF. For the CDR3, the DNA is TGCAGTGCTAGGGGATGGGCGCATCCCTACGAGCAGTACTTC.

This clonotype was counted at least ten times. The rearrangement uses TRBV7-2 and TRBJ2-1; 7 bases are shared with TRBD2. J gave up 15 bases and V 2 bases, and 13 bases lay outside the gene matches. The germline V gene encodes CDR1 SGHTA and CDR2 FQGNSA. This CDR3 contains 14 residues. The CDR3 DNA sequence: TGTGCCAGCAGCTTAAGAGGCGGGAGTGATGAACGGTTCTTC. Protein: CASSLRGGSDERFF.